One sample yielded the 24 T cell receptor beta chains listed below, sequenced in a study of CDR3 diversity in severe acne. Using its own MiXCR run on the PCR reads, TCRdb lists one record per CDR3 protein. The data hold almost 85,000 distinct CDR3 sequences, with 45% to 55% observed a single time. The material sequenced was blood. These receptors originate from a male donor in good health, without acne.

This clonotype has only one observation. CDR3 amino acids: CASSTVSQAGLGLFF. For the CDR3, the DNA is TGTGCCAGCAGCACGGTCAGCCAAGCCGGGCTGGGACTGTTTTTT. The V gene is TRBV7-9, the J gene TRBJ1-4, with unresolved D. Looked up from germline, CDR1 is SEHNR and CDR2 is FQNEAQ (reference sequence). The CDR3 consists of 15 residues. Trimming removed 5 bases at V and 13 bases at J, with 23 bases between.

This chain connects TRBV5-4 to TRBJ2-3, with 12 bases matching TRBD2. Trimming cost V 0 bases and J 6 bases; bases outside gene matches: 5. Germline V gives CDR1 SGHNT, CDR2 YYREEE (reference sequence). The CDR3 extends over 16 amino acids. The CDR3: CASSLVLAGGRDTQYF. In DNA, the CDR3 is TGTGCCAGCAGCTTGGTCCTAGCGGGGGGGCGTGATACGCAGTATTTT.

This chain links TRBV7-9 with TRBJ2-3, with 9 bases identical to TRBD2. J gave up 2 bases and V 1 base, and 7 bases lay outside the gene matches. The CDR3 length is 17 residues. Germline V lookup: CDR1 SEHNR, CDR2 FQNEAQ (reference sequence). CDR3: CASSLDYASGDTDTQYF. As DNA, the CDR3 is TGTGCCAGCAGCTTAGACTACGCTAGCGGGGACACAGATACGCAGTATTTT.

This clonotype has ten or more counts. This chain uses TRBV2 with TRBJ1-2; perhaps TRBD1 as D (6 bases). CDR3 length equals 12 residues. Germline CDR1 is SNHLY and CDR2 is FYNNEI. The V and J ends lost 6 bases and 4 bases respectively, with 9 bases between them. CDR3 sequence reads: CASSGQSYGYTF. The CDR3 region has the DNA TGTGCCAGCAGCGGACAGAGCTATGGCTACACCTTC.

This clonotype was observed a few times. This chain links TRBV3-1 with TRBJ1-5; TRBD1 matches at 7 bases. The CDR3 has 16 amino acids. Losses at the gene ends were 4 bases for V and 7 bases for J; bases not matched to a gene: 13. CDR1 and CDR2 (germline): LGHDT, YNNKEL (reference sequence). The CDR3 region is CASSLSQTGFRQPQHF. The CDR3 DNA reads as TGTGCCAGCAGCCTCTCCCAGACAGGGTTCAGGCAGCCCCAGCATTTT.

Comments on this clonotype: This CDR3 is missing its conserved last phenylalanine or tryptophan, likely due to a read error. The CDR3 sequence is CASSRTGGRIEQYL. The CDR3 DNA is TGTGCCAGTTCCCGGACAGGGGGGCGCATCGAGCAGTACCTC. The chain joins TRBV28 to TRBJ2-7; 10 bases line up with TRBD1. After removal of 9 bases from V and 6 bases from J, the junction contained 11 bases not matched to a gene. The CDR3 consists of 14 residues. Germline CDR1 and CDR2: MDHEN and SYDVKM.

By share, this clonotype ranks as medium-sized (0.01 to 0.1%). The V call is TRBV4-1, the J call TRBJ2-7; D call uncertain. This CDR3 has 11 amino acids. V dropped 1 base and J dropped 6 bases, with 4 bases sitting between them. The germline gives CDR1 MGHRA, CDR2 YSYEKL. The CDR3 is CASSQGVEQYF. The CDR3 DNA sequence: TGCGCCAGCAGCCAAGGGGTCGAGCAGTACTTC.

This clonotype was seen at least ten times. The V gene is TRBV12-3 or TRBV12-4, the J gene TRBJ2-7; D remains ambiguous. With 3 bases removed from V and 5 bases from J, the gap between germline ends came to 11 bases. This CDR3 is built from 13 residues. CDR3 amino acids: CASSLSLENEQYF. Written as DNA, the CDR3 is TGTGCCAGCAGTTTGTCGCTGGAGAACGAGCAGTACTTC.

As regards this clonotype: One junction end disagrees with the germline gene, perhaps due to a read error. The CDR3 here is CASSYLGTEAFF. CDR3 DNA sequence: TGTGCCAGCAGTTACCTTGGCACTGAAGCTTTCTTT. The chain uses TRBV10-3 and TRBJ1-1, with D unclear. In germline, CDR1 is ENHRY, CDR2 SYGVKD. This CDR3 has 12 residues.

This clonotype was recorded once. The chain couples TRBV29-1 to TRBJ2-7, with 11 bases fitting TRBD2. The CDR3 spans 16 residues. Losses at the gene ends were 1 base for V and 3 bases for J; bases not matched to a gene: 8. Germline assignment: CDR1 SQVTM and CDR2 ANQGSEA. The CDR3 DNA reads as TGCAGCGTTGAAGGGGGGGGGCTAGCGGGAGGCTACGAGCAGTACTTC. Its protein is CSVEGGGLAGGYEQYF.

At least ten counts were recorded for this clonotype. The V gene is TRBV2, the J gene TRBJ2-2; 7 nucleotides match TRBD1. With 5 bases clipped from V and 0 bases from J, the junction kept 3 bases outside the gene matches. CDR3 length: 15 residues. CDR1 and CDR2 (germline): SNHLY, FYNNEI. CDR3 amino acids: CASSSDRANTGELFF. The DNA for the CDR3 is TGTGCCAGCAGTTCCGACAGGGCGAACACCGGGGAGCTGTTTTTT.

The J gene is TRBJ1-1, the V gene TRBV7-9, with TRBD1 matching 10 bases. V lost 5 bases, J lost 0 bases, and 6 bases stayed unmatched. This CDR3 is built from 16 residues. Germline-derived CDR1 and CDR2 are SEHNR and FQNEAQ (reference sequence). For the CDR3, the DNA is TGTGCCAGCAGCGCAATTGACAGGGGGCTGAACACTGAAGCTTTCTTT. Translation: CASSAIDRGLNTEAFF.

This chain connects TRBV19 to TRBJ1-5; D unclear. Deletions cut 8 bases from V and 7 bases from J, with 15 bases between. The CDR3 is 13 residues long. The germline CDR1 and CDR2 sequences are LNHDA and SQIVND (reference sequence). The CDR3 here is CASGTPPDQPQHF. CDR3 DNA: TGTGCCAGTGGCACCCCCCCCGACCAGCCCCAGCATTTT.

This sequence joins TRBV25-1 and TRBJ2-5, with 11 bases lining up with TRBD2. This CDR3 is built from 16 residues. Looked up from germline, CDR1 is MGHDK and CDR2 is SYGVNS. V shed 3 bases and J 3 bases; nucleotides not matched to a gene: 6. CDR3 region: CASSEEGSGREETQYF. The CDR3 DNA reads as TGTGCCAGCAGTGAGGAGGGTAGCGGGAGGGAAGAGACCCAGTACTTC.

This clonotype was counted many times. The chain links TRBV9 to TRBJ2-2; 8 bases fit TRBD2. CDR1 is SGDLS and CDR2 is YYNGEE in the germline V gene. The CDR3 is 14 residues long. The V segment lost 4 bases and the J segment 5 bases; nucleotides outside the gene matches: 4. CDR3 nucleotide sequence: TGTGCCAGCAGCCGGGGGGGGGCAACCGGGGAGCTGTTTTTT. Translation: CASSRGGATGELFF.

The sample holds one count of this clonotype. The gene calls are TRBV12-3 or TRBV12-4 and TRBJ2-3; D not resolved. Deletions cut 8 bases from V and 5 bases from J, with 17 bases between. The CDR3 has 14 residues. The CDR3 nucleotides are TGTGCCAGCTCCCTTGCCAGGCCAGGAGATACGCAGTATTTT. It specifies CASSLARPGDTQYF.

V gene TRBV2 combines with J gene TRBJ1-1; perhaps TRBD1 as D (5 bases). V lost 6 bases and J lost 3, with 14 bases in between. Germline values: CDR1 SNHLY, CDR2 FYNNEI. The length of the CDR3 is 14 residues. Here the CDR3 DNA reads TGTGCCAGCAGAGTGGGTTTGGGGGACACTGAAGCTTTCTTT. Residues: CASRVGLGDTEAFF.

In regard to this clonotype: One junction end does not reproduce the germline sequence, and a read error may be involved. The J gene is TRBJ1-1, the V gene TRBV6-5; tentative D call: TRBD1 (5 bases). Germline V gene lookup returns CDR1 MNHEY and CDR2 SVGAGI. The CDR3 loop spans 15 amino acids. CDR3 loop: CASTYGRARGTGAFF. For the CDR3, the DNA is TGTGCCAGCACCTACGGGCGGGCCCGGGGCACTGGAGCTTTCTTT.

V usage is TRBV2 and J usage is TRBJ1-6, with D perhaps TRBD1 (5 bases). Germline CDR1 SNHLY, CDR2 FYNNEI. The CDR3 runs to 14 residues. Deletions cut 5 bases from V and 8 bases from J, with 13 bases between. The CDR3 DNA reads TGTGCCAGCAGTTACGGGGGAGTCGATTCACCCCTCCACTTT. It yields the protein CASSYGGVDSPLHF.

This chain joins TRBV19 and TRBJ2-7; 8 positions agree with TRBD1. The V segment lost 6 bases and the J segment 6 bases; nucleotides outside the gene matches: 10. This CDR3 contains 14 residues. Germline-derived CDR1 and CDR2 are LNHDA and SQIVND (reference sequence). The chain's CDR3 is CASRRDRSTCEQYF. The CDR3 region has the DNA TGTGCCAGTAGAAGGGACAGGTCCACCTGCGAGCAGTACTTC.

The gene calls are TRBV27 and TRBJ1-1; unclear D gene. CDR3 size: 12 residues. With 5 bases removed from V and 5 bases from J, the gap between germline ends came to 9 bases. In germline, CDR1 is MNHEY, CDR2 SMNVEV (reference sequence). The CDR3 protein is CASSRWGTEAFF. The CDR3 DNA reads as TGTGCCAGCAGTCGGTGGGGAACTGAAGCTTTCTTT.

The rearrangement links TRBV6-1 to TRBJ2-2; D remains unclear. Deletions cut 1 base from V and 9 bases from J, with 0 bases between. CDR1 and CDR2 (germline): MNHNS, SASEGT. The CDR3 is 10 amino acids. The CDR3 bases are TGTGCCAGCAGTGAAGGGGAGCTGTTTTTT. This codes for CASSEGELFF.

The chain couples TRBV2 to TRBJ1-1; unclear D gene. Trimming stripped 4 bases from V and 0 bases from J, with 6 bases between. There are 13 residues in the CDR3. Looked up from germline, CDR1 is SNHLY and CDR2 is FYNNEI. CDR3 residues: CASSALMNTEAFF. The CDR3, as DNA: TGTGCCAGCAGTGCCCTAATGAACACTGAAGCTTTCTTT. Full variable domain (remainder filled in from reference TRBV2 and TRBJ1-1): EPEVTQTPSHQVTQMGQEVILRCVPISNHLYFYWYRQILGQKVEFLVSFYNNEISEKSEIFDDQFSVERPDGSNFTLKIRSTKLEDSAMYFCASSALMNTEAFFGQGTRLTVV.

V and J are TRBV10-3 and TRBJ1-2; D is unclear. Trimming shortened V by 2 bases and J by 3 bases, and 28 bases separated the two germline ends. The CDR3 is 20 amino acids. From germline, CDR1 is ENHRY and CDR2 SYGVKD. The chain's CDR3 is CAISEEGRGSYEALYYGYTF. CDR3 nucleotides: TGTGCCATCAGTGAGGAGGGCAGAGGCTCCTACGAAGCCTTATACTATGGCTACACCTTC.